This T cell receptor (beta chain) was observed in a study of OX40 agonist ivuxolimab in advanced cancers. Study-level background: Every patient in dose escalation had hepatocellular carcinoma, melanoma, renal cell or head and neck cancer.

Method: immunoSEQ multiplex PCR; TCRdb's copy keeps in-frame clones and lacks some. The sample includes about 34,000 clones, roughly four fifths seen only once; the top ten take over 2.5%. Germline CDR1 MGHRA, CDR2 YSYEKL. The CDR3 covers 14 residues. V was clipped by 5 bases and J by 5 bases, with 13 bases between them. This sequence joins TRBV4-1 and TRBJ2-1, with TRBD1 as a possible D gene (6 bases). The sequencing used CD4+ or CD8+ T cells sorted from blood, collected in a trial of the OX40 agonist ivuxolimab. This TCR was recovered from an adult with an advanced solid tumor such as melanoma, head and neck, liver or kidney cancer. The CDR3 loop reads CASSFLGANNEQFF. CDR3 bases: TGCGCCAGCAGCTTCCTGGGGGCCAACAATGAGCAGTTCTTC.